These 17 T cell receptor beta chains were sequenced from one sample in a study of blood T cell repertoires in COVID-19 (dated by TCRdb to about 2020). The library was obtained by the immunoSEQ multiplex PCR assay. Here the immuneACCESS table is served through TCRdb, limited to in-frame sequences with V and J called. Missing clones are a known gap in these copies; in checked studies unresolved V genes cover under half, and the rest lacks a known reason. A total of some 240,000 clones appear in this sample, 85% of them only once. About 2.5% of the sample goes to the ten largest clones. The sequencing sample was made of peripheral blood. The receptors here all came from a woman aged 70-85 years with COVID-19, enrolled during active disease.

The rearrangement links TRBV3-1 (or the pseudogene TRBV3-2) to TRBJ1-1; D might be TRBD1 (5 bases). V was clipped by 0 bases and J by 8 bases, with 7 bases between them. The CDR3 is made up of 12 amino acids. Germline lookup yields CDR1 LGHDT and CDR2 YNNKEL (reference sequence). CDR3 sequence reads: CASSQDPGEAFF. CDR3 coding DNA: TGTGCCAGCAGCCAAGACCCAGGGGAAGCTTTCTTT.

The rearrangement links TRBV5-6 to TRBJ2-7; D gene unclear. Trimming removed 2 bases at V and 5 bases at J, with 5 bases between. Per germline, CDR1 SGHDT and CDR2 YYEEEE. The CDR3 covers 11 residues. The CDR3 DNA is TGTGCCAGCAGCTTCGCGGACGAGCAGTACTTC. This sequence encodes CASSFADEQYF.

Many counts were recorded for this clone. This CDR3 is also generated by other DNA sequences in the sample. The rearrangement uses TRBV6-5 and TRBJ1-1; unclear D gene. CDR3 size: 13 residues. CDR1 MNHEY and CDR2 SVGAGI come from the germline V gene. V was clipped by 2 bases and J by 2 bases, with 6 bases between them. The CDR3 DNA is TGTGCCAGCAGTTACACGGGTAACACTGAAGCTTTCTTT. It is translated as CASSYTGNTEAFF.

The J gene is TRBJ2-7, the V gene TRBV5-4; TRBD2 matches at 7 bases. The CDR3 extends over 14 amino acids. CDR1 is SGHNT and CDR2 is YYREEE in the germline V gene (reference sequence). Trimming cost V 1 base and J 6 bases; bases outside gene matches: 7. CDR3 protein: CASSLMTSSGEQYF. CDR3 bases: TGTGCCAGCAGCTTGATGACTAGCAGCGGCGAGCAGTACTTC.

This sequence joins TRBV7-2 and TRBJ2-2; TRBD2 matches 8 bases. Germline values: CDR1 SGHTA, CDR2 FQGNSA. J gave up 2 bases and V 5 bases, and 7 bases lay outside the gene matches. The CDR3 consists of 16 residues. As DNA, the CDR3 is TGTGCCAGCAGCCAGCCACTAGCGGCTAACACCGGGGAGCTGTTTTTT. It codes for CASSQPLAANTGELFF.

The rearrangement joins TRBV19 to TRBJ1-5, with 7 positions matching TRBD1. Germline loops: CDR1 LNHDA, CDR2 SQIVND (reference sequence). V was clipped by 10 bases and J by 1 base; unmatched bases: 13. CDR3 length: 16 residues. The CDR3 loop is CATNPLTGVSNQPQHF. CDR3 sequence (DNA): TGTGCCACCAACCCCCTAACAGGGGTCAGCAATCAGCCCCAGCATTTT. The variable domain in full, with the rest retrieved from reference TRBV19 and TRBJ1-5, is DGGITQSPKYLFRKEGQNVTLSCEQNLNHDAMYWYRQDPGQGLRLIYYSQIVNDFQKGDIAEGYSVSREKKESFPLTVTSAQKNPTAFYLCATNPLTGVSNQPQHFGDGTRLSIL.

The chain links TRBV5-5 to TRBJ2-2; 9 bases map to TRBD1. Germline values: CDR1 SGHKS, CDR2 YYEKEE (reference sequence). Germline trimming cut 4 bases from V and 4 bases from J; bases unmatched to any gene: 5. The CDR3 consists of 15 residues. The DNA of the CDR3 is TGTGCCAGCAGCCCCGGACAGGGGATCACCGGGGAGCTGTTTTTT. Translating gives CASSPGQGITGELFF. The variable domain in full, completed from reference TRBV5-5 and TRBJ2-2, reads DAGVTQSPTHLIKTRGQQVTLRCSPISGHKSVSWYQQVLGQGPQFIFQYYEKEERGRGNFPDRFSARQFPNYSSELNVNALLLGDSALYLCASSPGQGITGELFFGEGSRLTVL.

The chain joins TRBV6-2 or TRBV6-3 to TRBJ1-5, with D possibly matching TRBD1 (6 bases). CDR3 length: 15 amino acids. CDR1 and CDR2 (germline): MNHEY, SVGEGT. V lost 4 bases and J lost 2, with 12 bases in between. CDR3 nucleotide sequence: TGTGCCAGCAGTTGGGCAGGGGTTGGCAATCAGCCCCAGCATTTT. Residues: CASSWAGVGNQPQHF.

The chain's CDR3 is CASSYSNTGIGGELFF. The CDR3 nucleotides are TGTGCCAGCAGTTACTCGAATACGGGTATCGGGGGGGAGCTGTTTTTT. This chain uses TRBV6-6 with TRBJ2-2; D not resolved. This CDR3 has 16 amino acids. V was trimmed by 0 bases and J by 8 bases, leaving 16 bases between them. The V gene's germline CDR1 is MNHNY and CDR2 SVGAGI (reference sequence).

The rearrangement uses TRBV3-1 (or the pseudogene TRBV3-2) and TRBJ2-7, with D unresolved. In germline, CDR1 is LGHDT, CDR2 YNNKEL (reference sequence). The V and J ends lost 0 bases and 2 bases respectively, with 8 bases between them. The CDR3 length is 14 residues. CDR3 sequence reads: CASSQDQLAYEQYF. The CDR3 bases are TGTGCCAGCAGCCAAGATCAATTAGCCTACGAGCAGTACTTC.

This clone was counted between two and nine times. The V gene is TRBV19, the J gene TRBJ2-5; D may be TRBD1 (5 bases). The length of the CDR3 is 13 residues. From germline, CDR1 is LNHDA and CDR2 SQIVND (reference sequence). Deletions cut 2 bases from V and 1 base from J, with 5 bases between. This chain's CDR3 is CASSIQGQETQYF. The CDR3 DNA sequence: TGTGCCAGTAGTATACAGGGCCAAGAGACCCAGTACTTC.

The chain uses TRBV5-6 and TRBJ2-5; D call uncertain. Per the germline V gene, CDR1 is SGHDT and CDR2 is YYEEEE. V lost 4 bases and J 2 bases, leaving 15 bases between the germline ends. The CDR3 contains 15 residues. Here the CDR3 reads CASSHPVRQQETQYF. The CDR3 DNA sequence: TGTGCCAGCAGCCATCCCGTGAGGCAGCAAGAGACCCAGTACTTC.

The chain employs TRBV11-2 and TRBJ1-2; possible D gene TRBD1, 5 bases. V lost 0 bases, J lost 2 bases, and 10 bases lay in between. The CDR3 consists of 15 residues. Germline V gene lookup returns CDR1 SGHAT and CDR2 FQNNGV. CDR3 DNA sequence: TGTGCCAGCAGCTTAGATCGACAGTACAACTATGGCTACACCTTC. It translates to CASSLDRQYNYGYTF.

This chain connects TRBV7-9 to TRBJ1-3, with 7 bases identical to TRBD1. V was clipped by 4 bases and J by 3 bases; unmatched bases: 9. Looked up from germline, CDR1 is SEHNR and CDR2 is FQNEAQ (reference sequence). CDR3 length: 16 amino acids. The CDR3 sequence: CASSSRNTGVGNTIYF. The CDR3 DNA reads as TGTGCCAGCAGCTCCCGAAATACAGGGGTTGGAAACACCATATATTTT.

The chain carries TRBV12-3 or TRBV12-4 and TRBJ1-1; tentatively, D is TRBD1 (6 bases). Trimming took off 6 bases at V and 4 bases at J, with 12 bases between the two ends. The CDR3 spans 13 residues. The chain's CDR3 is CASSYRVLTEAFF. CDR3 bases: TGTGCCAGCAGCTACAGGGTCCTCACTGAAGCTTTCTTT.

The chain employs TRBV14 and TRBJ2-2, with 11 bases that match TRBD1. Germline lookup yields CDR1 SGHDN and CDR2 FVKESK. Unmatched junction bases numbered 14, after V lost 4 bases and J lost 7 bases. The CDR3 has 18 amino acids. The CDR3 coding sequence is TGTGCCAGCAGCCCGGTCGGTGGAGGACAGGGGGCGGTCGGGGAGCTGTTTTTT. The encoded protein is CASSPVGGGQGAVGELFF.

This clone occurred many times. The chain carries TRBV6-4 and TRBJ2-2; D is ambiguous. Germline V gives CDR1 MRHNA, CDR2 SNTAGT. V was pared by 3 bases and J by 4 bases, with 12 bases between. This CDR3 is 15 amino acids long. In nucleotides, the CDR3 is TGTGCCAGCAGTGAATTCGACACATCCACCGGGGAGCTGTTTTTT. Its protein product is CASSEFDTSTGELFF.